Listed here are 29 T cell receptor beta chains from one sample, sequenced in a study of T cell responses to AZD1222 COVID-19 vaccine. The method was immunoSEQ multiplex PCR; TCRdb's version includes in-frame clones alone and lacks a portion of them. This sample has fewer than 150,000 clones, with roughly 84% found just once. The sample was peripheral blood, taken on day 0 of AZD1222 vaccination. The receptor source for this set is an adult in good health.

The DNA of the CDR3 is TGTGCCAGCAGCTTAGGACAGTCCGTCTCCTACGAGCAGTACTTC. Protein product: CASSLGQSVSYEQYF. The V gene is TRBV11-2, the J gene TRBJ2-7; D might be TRBD1 (5 bases). Trimming took off 1 base at V and 0 bases at J, with 10 bases between the two ends. The V gene's germline CDR1 is SGHAT and CDR2 FQNNGV. This CDR3 has 15 amino acids.

J is TRBJ2-1 and V is TRBV18, with TRBD2 as a possible D gene (6 bases). Germline CDR1 and CDR2: KGHSH and LQKENI. The V end was cut by 0 bases, the J end by 10 bases, with 10 bases between. The CDR3 extends over 13 amino acids. Here the CDR3 DNA reads TGTGCCAGCTCACCACCGTCGGGGGAGGAGCAGTTCTTC. Translation gives CASSPPSGEEQFF.

The CDR3 reads CASSQEGGYEKLFF. The CDR3 DNA follows: TGTGCCAGCAGCCAAGAGGGGGGCTATGAAAAACTGTTTTTT. The chain carries TRBV4-2 and TRBJ1-4, with D possibly being TRBD1 (6 bases). The CDR3 totals 14 residues. Germline V gives CDR1 LGHNA, CDR2 YNFKEQ. Trimming left V 0 bases short and J 6 bases short, with 8 bases between.

V is TRBV6-5 and J is TRBJ2-1; maybe TRBD1 (6 bases). Germline CDR1 and CDR2: MNHEY and SVGAGI. V lost 5 bases, J lost 5 bases, and 13 bases lay in between. CDR3 length: 14 amino acids. DNA for the CDR3: TGTGCCAGCAGTAACCGACAGGCCCACAATGAGCAGTTCTTC. Translation: CASSNRQAHNEQFF.

The V call is TRBV5-1, the J call TRBJ1-3; D perhaps matches TRBD1 (6 bases). The ends were cut back, 4 bases at V and 6 bases at J, with 14 bases in the middle. CDR3 length equals 14 residues. Germline CDR1 reads SGHRS; CDR2 reads YFSETQ. The CDR3 coding sequence is TGCGCCAGCAGCCTTCAGGGGTCGGAAAACACCATATATTTT. Translated: CASSLQGSENTIYF.

This sequence joins TRBV19 and TRBJ1-1; 10 bases map to TRBD1. The germline V gene encodes CDR1 LNHDA and CDR2 SQIVND (reference sequence). CDR3 length: 18 residues. Unmatched junction bases numbered 25, after V lost 7 bases and J lost 11 bases. The CDR3 is CASTLGVRQGASFRTAFF. The CDR3 bases are TGTGCCAGTACCCTGGGCGTGAGACAGGGGGCTTCATTTCGCACGGCTTTCTTT. Full variable domain (remainder filled in from reference TRBV19 and TRBJ1-1): DGGITQSPKYLFRKEGQNVTLSCEQNLNHDAMYWYRQDPGQGLRLIYYSQIVNDFQKGDIAEGYSVSREKKESFPLTVTSAQKNPTAFYLCASTLGVRQGASFRTAFFGQGTRLTVV.

The rearrangement links TRBV7-2 to TRBJ2-2; TRBD1 matches 11 bases. Looked up from germline, CDR1 is SGHTA and CDR2 is FQGNSA. This CDR3 is built from 16 residues. Unmatched junction bases numbered 6, after V lost 4 bases and J lost 5 bases. As DNA, the CDR3 is TGTGCCAGCAGCTCCCGGACAGGGGGCTTGACCGGGGAGCTGTTTTTT. Its protein product is CASSSRTGGLTGELFF.

This clone was counted a few times. This CDR3 is CASSVNGNTIYF. The CDR3 nucleotides read TGTGCCAGCAGCGTAAATGGAAACACCATATATTTT. V gene TRBV9 combines with J gene TRBJ1-3; D call uncertain. CDR1 and CDR2 (germline): SGDLS, YYNGEE. With 1 base removed from V and 3 bases from J, the gap between germline ends came to 2 bases. The length of the CDR3 is 12 residues.

The V and J genes are TRBV5-4 and TRBJ2-7; TRBD1 aligns across 10 bases. Germline loops: CDR1 SGHNT, CDR2 YYREEE (reference sequence). The ends lost 3 bases at V and 1 base at J; junction bases unmatched: 1. This CDR3 is 14 amino acids long. CDR3 DNA sequence: TGTGCCAGCAGCTGGGGACAGGGGTCCTACGAGCAGTACTTC. This translates into CASSWGQGSYEQYF.

The rearrangement links TRBV4-2 to TRBJ2-2, with 12 bases matching TRBD2. This CDR3 spans 17 amino acids. V lost 4 bases to trimming and J lost 6 bases; unmatched junction nucleotides: 9. Germline loops: CDR1 LGHNA, CDR2 YNFKEQ. The CDR3 sequence: CASSRNLAGGPAGELFF. In DNA, the CDR3 is TGTGCCAGCAGCCGCAACCTAGCGGGGGGGCCGGCCGGGGAGCTGTTTTTT.

V gene TRBV2 combines with J gene TRBJ1-5; 9 bases fit TRBD1. CDR1 is SNHLY and CDR2 is FYNNEI in the germline V gene. The trim removed 8 bases at V and 4 bases at J, leaving 6 bases unmatched. The CDR3 consists of 14 residues. The CDR3 bases are TGTGCCAGCCTTGAGGGACAGGGAAATCAGCCCCAGCATTTT. Protein product: CASLEGQGNQPQHF. Variable domain in full (rest from reference TRBV2 and TRBJ1-5): EPEVTQTPSHQVTQMGQEVILRCVPISNHLYFYWYRQILGQKVEFLVSFYNNEISEKSEIFDDQFSVERPDGSNFTLKIRSTKLEDSAMYFCASLEGQGNQPQHFGDGTRLSIL.

The J gene is TRBJ1-5, the V gene TRBV5-5; a weak D match, TRBD1 (5 bases). Germline assignment: CDR1 SGHKS and CDR2 YYEKEE (reference sequence). This CDR3 contains 15 residues. Trimming stripped 2 bases from V and 5 bases from J, with 14 bases between. The CDR3: CASSFSGTKDQPQHF. In DNA, the CDR3 is TGTGCCAGCAGCTTTTCGGGGACGAAGGATCAGCCCCAGCATTTT.

The genes are TRBV9 and TRBJ1-2; TRBD1 might be the D (5 bases). The CDR3 is 13 residues long. Per the germline V gene, CDR1 is SGDLS and CDR2 is YYNGEE. Trimming left V 4 bases short and J 7 bases short, with 14 bases between. CDR3 loop: CASSPRGRGGYTF. The CDR3 nucleotides are TGTGCCAGCAGCCCGCGAGGGAGGGGTGGCTACACCTTC.

This clone was recorded once. The J gene is TRBJ2-7, the V gene TRBV4-2; D remains ambiguous. Germline CDR1 is LGHNA and CDR2 is YNFKEQ. Trimming shortened V by 1 base and J by 4 bases, and 8 bases separated the two germline ends. The CDR3 runs to 13 residues. CDR3 loop: CASSQVEAYEQYF. CDR3 DNA sequence: TGTGCCAGCAGCCAAGTGGAAGCTTACGAGCAGTACTTC.

The chain employs TRBV6-6 and TRBJ1-5, with a weak D call TRBD1 (6 bases). This CDR3 spans 14 amino acids. The germline V and J ends were trimmed by 4 bases and 3 bases, with 10 bases remaining between them. Germline CDR1 MNHNY, CDR2 SVGAGI (reference sequence). The CDR3 DNA reads as TGTGCCAGCAGTTCAGGGGAAAACAATCAGCCCCAGCATTTT. Amino acid sequence: CASSSGENNQPQHF.

This chain joins TRBV18 and TRBJ2-1, with 7 bases that match TRBD1. Germline CDR1 and CDR2: KGHSH and LQKENI. Trimming cost V 6 bases and J 10 bases; bases outside gene matches: 15. The CDR3 contains 15 residues. CDR3 in amino acids: CASSFEGARIREQFF. The DNA for the CDR3 is TGTGCCAGCTCGTTTGAGGGGGCCCGGATCAGGGAGCAGTTCTTC.

Here the CDR3 reads CASSLDRKNEQFF. CDR3 DNA sequence: TGTGCCAGCAGCTTGGATAGAAAGAATGAGCAGTTCTTC. The chain is built from TRBV7-8 and TRBJ2-1; D is unclear. The CDR3 contains 13 residues. Trimming stripped 3 bases from V and 7 bases from J, with 10 bases between. Germline lookup yields CDR1 SGHVS and CDR2 FQNEAQ.

The chain links TRBV19 to TRBJ2-1, with D perhaps TRBD1 (5 bases). CDR1 is LNHDA, CDR2 SQIVND, per germline (reference sequence). The CDR3 spans 15 residues. V lost 4 bases and J 4 bases, leaving 14 bases between the germline ends. This CDR3 is CASSTDSLTYNEQFF. In nucleotides, the CDR3 is TGTGCCAGTAGTACCGACAGCTTAACTTACAATGAGCAGTTCTTC.

The V call is TRBV5-8, the J call TRBJ1-2, with no clear D. V lost 6 bases and J lost 3, with 9 bases in between. Germline CDR1 reads SGHTS; CDR2 reads YDEGEE. CDR3 size: 12 residues. CDR3: CASTPEHYGYTF. CDR3 nucleotide sequence: TGTGCCAGCACCCCAGAGCACTATGGCTACACCTTC.

The genes are TRBV28 and TRBJ2-3; TRBD2 is a possible D gene (6 bases). The CDR3 has 13 residues. From germline, CDR1 is MDHEN and CDR2 SYDVKM. V was clipped by 3 bases and J by 6 bases, with 10 bases between them. The CDR3 region has the DNA TGTGCCAGCAGTTTCAGCCGGGGGGATACGCAGTATTTT. Translated: CASSFSRGDTQYF. The variable domain in full, with the rest retrieved from reference TRBV28 and TRBJ2-3, is DVKVTQSSRYLVKRTGEKVFLECVQDMDHENMFWYRQDPGLGLRLIYFSYDVKMKEKGDIPEGYSVSREKKERFSLILESASTNQTSMYLCASSFSRGDTQYFGPGTRLTVL.

The chain recombines TRBV20-1 with TRBJ1-1; D is ambiguous. Trimming stripped 5 bases from V and 1 base from J, with 5 bases between. The germline V gene has CDR1 DFQATT and CDR2 SNEGSKA (reference sequence). This CDR3 spans 11 amino acids. The CDR3 DNA follows: TGCAGTGCTGTGGGGAACACTGAAGCTTTCTTT. This translates into CSAVGNTEAFF.

The chain combines TRBV5-5 with TRBJ2-2; D is perhaps TRBD2 (5 bases). This CDR3 is 14 amino acids long. Germline-derived CDR1 and CDR2 are SGHKS and YYEKEE (reference sequence). V was shortened by 2 bases and J by 5 bases, with 10 bases between the two germline ends. The CDR3 region is CASSLRGLTGELFF. CDR3 DNA: TGTGCCAGCAGCTTAAGAGGGTTAACCGGGGAGCTGTTTTTT.

This rearrangement joins TRBV15 to TRBJ2-7; 10 bases agree with TRBD1. Germline V CDR1 and CDR2: LNHNV, YYDKDF (reference sequence). Trimming took 7 bases from V and 4 from J; bases not matched to a gene: 7. CDR3 length equals 14 residues. The CDR3 coding sequence is TGTGCCACCATGCGGGACAGGGGAGGATACGAGCAGTACTTC. It encodes CATMRDRGGYEQYF.

This clone was counted a few times. This rearrangement joins TRBV12-5 to TRBJ2-7; D remains ambiguous. The CDR3 spans 14 residues. Germline V CDR1 and CDR2: LGHNT, FRNRAP. Trimming left V 3 bases short and J 4 bases short, with 13 bases between. The CDR3: CASGFQAGTYEQYF. The CDR3 region has the DNA TGTGCTAGTGGTTTCCAAGCAGGTACATACGAGCAGTACTTC. The variable domain in full, with the rest retrieved from reference TRBV12-5 and TRBJ2-7, is DARVTQTPRHKVTEMGQEVTMRCQPILGHNTVFWYRQTMMQGLELLAYFRNRAPLDDSGMPKDRFSAEMPDATLATLKIQPSEPRDSAVYFCASGFQAGTYEQYFGPGTRLTVT.

This clone was counted between two and nine times. This rearrangement joins TRBV19 to TRBJ1-2; TRBD1 matches 9 bases. Germline loops: CDR1 LNHDA, CDR2 SQIVND (reference sequence). V was pared by 5 bases and J by 4 bases, with 8 bases of the junction left unmatched. The CDR3 has 15 amino acids. The CDR3 nucleotides read TGTGCCAGTAGTGGGGGACAGGGAGTTCTCTATGGCTACACCTTC. Translation gives CASSGGQGVLYGYTF.

This clone was seen once. The rearrangement links TRBV5-6 to TRBJ2-7, with D perhaps matching TRBD1 (6 bases). The CDR3 covers 13 residues. V dropped 4 bases and J dropped 3 bases, with 11 bases sitting between them. Germline V gene data show CDR1 as SGHDT and CDR2 as YYEEEE. This CDR3 is CASSDLQGYEQYF. The DNA for the CDR3 is TGTGCCAGCAGCGACCTACAGGGCTACGAGCAGTACTTC.

The chain combines TRBV30 with TRBJ2-7, with 7 bases lining up with TRBD2. Trimming removed 5 bases from V and 3 bases from J; junction bases left unmatched: 7. CDR3 length equals 13 residues. CDR1 and CDR2 (germline): GTSNPN, SVGIG (reference sequence). The CDR3 reads CAWATSVRYEQYF. The CDR3 region has the DNA TGTGCCTGGGCTACTAGCGTCCGCTACGAGCAGTACTTC.

V usage is TRBV4-2 and J usage is TRBJ2-7; TRBD2 aligns across 8 bases. Per the germline V gene, CDR1 is LGHNA and CDR2 is YNFKEQ. V was pared by 0 bases and J by 0 bases, with 1 base of the junction left unmatched. This CDR3 is built from 15 residues. The CDR3 reads CASSQETSGSYEQYF. CDR3 DNA sequence: TGTGCCAGCAGCCAAGAAACTAGCGGCTCCTACGAGCAGTACTTC.

The chain combines TRBV14 with TRBJ1-2; D not certain. Germline V lookup: CDR1 SGHDN, CDR2 FVKESK. CDR3 length equals 13 residues. Trimming stripped 4 bases from V and 4 bases from J, with 10 bases between. CDR3 sequence: CASSLNSFYGYTF. The CDR3 nucleotides read TGTGCCAGCAGCCTCAACAGCTTCTATGGCTACACCTTC.